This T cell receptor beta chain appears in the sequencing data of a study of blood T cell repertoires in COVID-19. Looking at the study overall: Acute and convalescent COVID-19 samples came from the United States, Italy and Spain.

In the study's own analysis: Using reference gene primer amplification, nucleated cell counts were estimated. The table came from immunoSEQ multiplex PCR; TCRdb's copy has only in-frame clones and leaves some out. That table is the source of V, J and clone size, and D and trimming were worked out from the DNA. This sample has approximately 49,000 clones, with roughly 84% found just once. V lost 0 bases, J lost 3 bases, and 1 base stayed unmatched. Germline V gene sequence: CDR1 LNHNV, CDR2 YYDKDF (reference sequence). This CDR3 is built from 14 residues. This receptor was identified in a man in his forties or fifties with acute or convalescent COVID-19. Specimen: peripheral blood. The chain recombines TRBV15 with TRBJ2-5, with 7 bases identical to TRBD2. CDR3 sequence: CATSRDLAEETQYF. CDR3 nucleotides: TGTGCCACCAGCAGAGACCTAGCGGAAGAGACCCAGTACTTC.